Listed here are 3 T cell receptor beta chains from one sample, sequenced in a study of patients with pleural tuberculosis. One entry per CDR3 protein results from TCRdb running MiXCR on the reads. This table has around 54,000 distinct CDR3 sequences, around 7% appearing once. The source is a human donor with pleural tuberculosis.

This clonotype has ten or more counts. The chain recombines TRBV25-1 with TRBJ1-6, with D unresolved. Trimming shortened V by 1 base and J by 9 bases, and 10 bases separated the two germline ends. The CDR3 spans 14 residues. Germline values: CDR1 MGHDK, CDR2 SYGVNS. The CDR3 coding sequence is TGTGCCAGCAGTGAATCCGGGTTTTTTTCACCCCTCCACTTT. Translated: CASSESGFFSPLHF. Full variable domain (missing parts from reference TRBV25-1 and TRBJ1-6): EADIYQTPRYLVIGTGKKITLECSQTMGHDKMYWYQQDPGMELHLIHYSYGVNSTEKGDLSSESTVSRIRTEHFPLTLESARPSHTSQYLCASSESGFFSPLHFGNGTRLTVT.

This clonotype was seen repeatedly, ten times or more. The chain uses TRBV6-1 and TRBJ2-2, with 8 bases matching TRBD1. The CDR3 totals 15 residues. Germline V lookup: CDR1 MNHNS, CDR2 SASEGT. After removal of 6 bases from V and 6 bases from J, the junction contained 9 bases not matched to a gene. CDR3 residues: CASRDRTGSSGELFF. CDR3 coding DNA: TGTGCCAGCAGGGATAGGACAGGGTCATCCGGGGAGCTGTTTTTT.

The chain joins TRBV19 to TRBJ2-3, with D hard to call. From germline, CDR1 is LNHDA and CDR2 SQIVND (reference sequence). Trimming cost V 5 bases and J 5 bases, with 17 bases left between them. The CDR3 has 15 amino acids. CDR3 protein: CASSLQAPGGDTQYF. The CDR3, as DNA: TGTGCCAGTAGTCTGCAGGCCCCCGGTGGAGATACGCAGTATTTT.